These 21 T cell receptor beta chains were sequenced from one sample in a study of molecular identifiers for immune sequencing clone quantification. TCRdb reprocessed the PCR reads via MiXCR and lists one record per CDR3 protein. The sample shows about 40,000 distinct CDR3 sequences, approximately 25% of them seen only once. Sequencing used naive CD8+ T cells from blood, with Jurkat cell RNA spiked in. Subset in this sample: FACS-sorted CD8+CD4-CCR7+CD45RA+ naive T cells. The receptors were gathered from a human donor in good health. Some libraries in this study had Jurkat cell RNA spiked in.

On this clonotype itself: A read error is possible here, since a much larger clone lies one base away. V gene TRBV5-3 combines with J gene TRBJ2-2; D is unresolved. TRBV5-3 is treated as an ORF (open reading frame) with a function not yet certain. The CDR3 loop spans 14 amino acids. The CDR3 protein is CASSFGANTGELFF. Here the CDR3 DNA reads TGTGCCAGCAGCTTTGGGGCGAACACCGGGGAGCTGTTTTTT.

Of note for this clonotype: This may stem from a read error, because a much larger clone lies one nucleotide away. The V call is TRBV6-5, the J call TRBJ2-7; D not certain. The germline V gene encodes CDR1 MNHEY and CDR2 SVGAGI. This CDR3 contains 13 residues. The CDR3 DNA sequence: TGTGCCCGCAGTTACTCCTCCGGCTACGAGCAGTACTTC. Residues: CARSYSSGYEQYF.

This clonotype was seen a handful of times. Germline and junction disagree at one end, which may indicate a read error. The rearrangement joins TRBV5-1 to TRBJ2-7; D is unclear. The germline V gene has CDR1 SGHRS and CDR2 YFSETQ. The CDR3 loop spans 15 amino acids. CDR3 sequence reads: CASGLVANNNYEQYF. The CDR3 bases are TGCGCCAGCGGCTTGGTCGCCAATAATAACTACGAGCAGTACTTC.

Points on this clonotype: This could be a read error, since a much larger clone is one nucleotide away. The chain couples TRBV28 to TRBJ2-1, with D perhaps matching TRBD2 (5 bases). The germline CDR1 and CDR2 sequences are MDHEN and SYDVKM. The CDR3 extends over 14 amino acids. V was clipped by 3 bases and J by 7 bases, with 13 bases between them. The CDR3 bases are TGTGCCAGCAGTTTGAACCTAGCTGAGAATGAGCAGTTCTTC. It specifies CASSLNLAENEQFF.

This clonotype was detected only a few times. CDR3 protein: CASSLILGPLETQYF. In DNA, the CDR3 is TGTGCCAGCAGCTTAATTTTAGGGCCCCTGGAGACCCAGTACTTC. The chain links TRBV7-9 to TRBJ2-5; D is uncertain. V was trimmed by 2 bases and J by 5 bases, leaving 15 bases between them. Germline CDR1 and CDR2: SEHNR and FQNEAQ (reference sequence). The CDR3 runs 15 residues.

This clonotype was found many times. The rearrangement joins TRBV6-5 to TRBJ1-1, with D possibly being TRBD1 (5 bases). Trimming took 4 bases from V and 1 from J, leaving 10 bases between them. The CDR3 sequence is 14 residues long. Germline-derived CDR1 and CDR2 are MNHEY and SVGAGI. CDR3 amino acids: CASSWGPKNTEAFF. For the CDR3, the DNA is TGTGCCAGCAGTTGGGGACCGAAGAACACTGAAGCTTTCTTT.

The chain recombines TRBV19 with TRBJ2-3; weak D call: TRBD2 (7 bases). Germline CDR1 reads LNHDA; CDR2 reads SQIVND (reference sequence). CDR3 length equals 17 residues. Trimming pared 5 bases from V and 4 bases from J, leaving 22 bases between. CDR3 sequence: CASSPGTNRVGADTQYF. DNA for the CDR3: TGTGCCAGTAGTCCGGGGACTAACAGGGTCGGTGCAGATACGCAGTATTTT.

This clonotype was seen repeatedly, ten times or more. The V and J genes are TRBV7-4 and TRBJ1-2, with unresolved D. Germline V gene lookup returns CDR1 SGHVT and CDR2 SQSDAQ. V gave up 5 bases and J gave up 2 bases, with 15 bases separating them. This CDR3 contains 15 residues. CDR3 coding DNA: TGTGCCAGCAGCCCCCCGGAGACGGTGAACTATGGCTACACCTTC. Translating gives CASSPPETVNYGYTF.

This clonotype was seen more than once but under ten times. The chain recombines TRBV9 with TRBJ2-7; 8 bases are a match to TRBD1. The CDR3 covers 14 residues. V lost 2 bases, J lost 5 bases, and 6 bases stayed unmatched. Germline lookup yields CDR1 SGDLS and CDR2 YYNGEE. The CDR3 here is CASSVGTGWDEQYF. CDR3 sequence (DNA): TGTGCCAGCAGCGTCGGGACAGGCTGGGACGAGCAGTACTTC.

At least ten counts were recorded for this clonotype. The J gene is TRBJ2-7, the V gene TRBV12-3 or TRBV12-4; 8 bases are shared with TRBD1. V lost 5 bases and J lost 3; bases outside the gene matches: 6. This CDR3 contains 14 residues. This chain's CDR3 is CASSGGTGDYEQYF. CDR3 bases: TGTGCCAGCAGTGGGGGGACAGGAGACTACGAGCAGTACTTC.

To note about this clonotype: A read error may explain this, as a much larger clone is one base away. The chain employs TRBV27 and TRBJ2-3; 13 nucleotides match TRBD2. Per the germline V gene, CDR1 is MNHEY and CDR2 is SMNVEV (reference sequence). The junction had 18 bases not matched to a gene; V was cut back by 4 bases and J by 5 bases. This CDR3 has 20 residues. CDR3 protein: CASSSWVARTSGREGDTQYF. The CDR3 coding sequence is TGTGCCAGCAGTTCTTGGGTCGCCCGGACTAGCGGGAGAGAGGGAGATACGCAGTATTTT.

With regard to this clonotype: Being one base from a much bigger clone, this may be a read error. The genes are TRBV5-6 and TRBJ2-3; a weak D match, TRBD2 (5 bases). Trimming took off 6 bases at V and 2 bases at J, with 19 bases between the two ends. The CDR3 is made up of 16 amino acids. Germline CDR1 SGHDT, CDR2 YYEEEE. CDR3 sequence: CASNSRTRVATDTQYF. CDR3 bases: TGTGCCAGCAACTCCCGTACTAGGGTCGCCACAGATACGCAGTATTTT. The whole variable domain, filled in from reference TRBV5-6 and TRBJ2-3, reads DAGVTQSPTHLIKTRGQQVTLRCSPKSGHDTVSWYQQALGQGPQFIFQYYEEEERQRGNFPDRFSGHQFPNYSSELNVNALLLGDSALYLCASNSRTRVATDTQYFGPGTRLTVL.

A note on this clonotype: The junction shows a germline mismatch at one end, possibly a read error. The V gene is TRBV5-3, the J gene TRBJ2-5, with TRBD1 as a possible D gene (6 bases). TRBV5-3 counts as an open reading frame of uncertain function. The CDR3 is 15 amino acids. This CDR3 reads CASSLIGTRQETQHF. Written as DNA, the CDR3 is TGTGCCAGCAGCTTAATCGGGACACGTCAAGAGACCCAGCACTTC.

In this sample, this clonotype turned up many times. This chain links TRBV7-6 with TRBJ1-1; TRBD1 aligns across 7 bases. V lost 4 bases and J lost 9; bases outside the gene matches: 11. The V gene's germline CDR1 is SGHVS and CDR2 FNYEAQ. The CDR3 length is 14 residues. The CDR3 sequence is CASSSNTGDSKAFF. The CDR3 DNA reads TGTGCCAGCAGCTCAAACACAGGGGACAGCAAAGCTTTCTTT.

This clonotype is medium-sized. The chain is built from TRBV6-5 and TRBJ2-3; no clear D gene. CDR3 size: 13 residues. From germline, CDR1 is MNHEY and CDR2 SVGAGI. Trimming removed 5 bases from V and 5 bases from J, with 11 bases in between. CDR3 nucleotides: TGTGCCAGCAGTGACGGCCAAGAAGATACGCAGTATTTT. It codes for CASSDGQEDTQYF.

This clonotype was detected a few times. It may be a read error: a sequence one base away is much more abundant. V gene TRBV7-6 combines with J gene TRBJ2-3; 12 nucleotides match TRBD2. The V and J ends lost 5 bases and 8 bases, in that order; junction bases with no gene match: 8. Germline CDR1 is SGHVS and CDR2 is FNYEAQ. There are 15 residues in the CDR3. As DNA, the CDR3 is TGTGCCAGCAGCACGACTAGCGGGGGATCAGGTACGCAGTATTTT. It specifies CASSTTSGGSGTQYF. Using reference TRBV7-6 and TRBJ2-3 for the parts outside the CDR3, the full variable domain is GAGVSQSPRYKVTKRGQDVALRCDPISGHVSLYWYRQALGQGPEFLTYFNYEAQQDKSGLPNDRFSAERPEGSISTLTIQRTEQRDSAMYRCASSTTSGGSGTQYFGPGTRLTVL.

This clonotype was observed many times. The chain combines TRBV3-1 with TRBJ2-2; D tentatively reads TRBD1 or TRBD2 (5 bases each). Trimming removed 4 bases at V and 6 bases at J, with 18 bases between. The CDR3 spans 16 residues. Germline CDR1 LGHDT, CDR2 YNNKEL (reference sequence). This chain's CDR3 is CASSPFGDGNPGELFF. In nucleotides, the CDR3 is TGTGCCAGCAGCCCGTTCGGGGACGGGAATCCCGGGGAGCTGTTTTTT.

This clonotype was picked up many times. The CDR3 here is CASSISGSYNEQFF. DNA of the CDR3: TGTGCCAGTAGTATAAGTGGCTCCTACAATGAGCAGTTCTTC. V and J are TRBV19 and TRBJ2-1; D unclear. CDR3 length: 14 residues. The germline gives CDR1 LNHDA, CDR2 SQIVND (reference sequence). V was clipped by 2 bases and J by 0 bases, with 5 bases between them.

This clonotype was observed at least ten times. This rearrangement joins TRBV10-3 to TRBJ2-5, with D hard to call. The ends were cut back, 6 bases at V and 1 base at J, with 15 bases in the middle. The germline V gene encodes CDR1 ENHRY and CDR2 SYGVKD. This CDR3 has 15 amino acids. The CDR3 reads CAISSLLSPQETQYF. CDR3 nucleotides: TGTGCCATCAGCTCCCTTTTGTCCCCCCAAGAGACCCAGTACTTC.

This clonotype was seen repeatedly, ten times or more. This sequence joins TRBV20-1 and TRBJ2-5; 7 nucleotides line up with TRBD1. Unmatched junction bases numbered 4, after V lost 1 base and J lost 5 bases. CDR3 length equals 13 residues. CDR1 is DFQATT and CDR2 is SNEGSKA in the germline V gene (reference sequence). The DNA of the CDR3 is TGCAGTGCTAGAGGCAGGGGGTTGGAGACCCAGTACTTC. Its translation is CSARGRGLETQYF.

Points on this clonotype: A clone one base away is much larger, so this may be a read error. The rearrangement uses TRBV2 and TRBJ1-4; D is unclear. The CDR3 loop spans 13 amino acids. Germline CDR1 is SNHLY and CDR2 is FYNNEI. V lost 5 bases to trimming and J lost 8 bases, with 12 bases between them. In DNA form, the CDR3 reads TGTGCCAGCAGTCCTTATGACGCCGAAAAACTGTTTTTT. Amino acid sequence: CASSPYDAEKLFF.